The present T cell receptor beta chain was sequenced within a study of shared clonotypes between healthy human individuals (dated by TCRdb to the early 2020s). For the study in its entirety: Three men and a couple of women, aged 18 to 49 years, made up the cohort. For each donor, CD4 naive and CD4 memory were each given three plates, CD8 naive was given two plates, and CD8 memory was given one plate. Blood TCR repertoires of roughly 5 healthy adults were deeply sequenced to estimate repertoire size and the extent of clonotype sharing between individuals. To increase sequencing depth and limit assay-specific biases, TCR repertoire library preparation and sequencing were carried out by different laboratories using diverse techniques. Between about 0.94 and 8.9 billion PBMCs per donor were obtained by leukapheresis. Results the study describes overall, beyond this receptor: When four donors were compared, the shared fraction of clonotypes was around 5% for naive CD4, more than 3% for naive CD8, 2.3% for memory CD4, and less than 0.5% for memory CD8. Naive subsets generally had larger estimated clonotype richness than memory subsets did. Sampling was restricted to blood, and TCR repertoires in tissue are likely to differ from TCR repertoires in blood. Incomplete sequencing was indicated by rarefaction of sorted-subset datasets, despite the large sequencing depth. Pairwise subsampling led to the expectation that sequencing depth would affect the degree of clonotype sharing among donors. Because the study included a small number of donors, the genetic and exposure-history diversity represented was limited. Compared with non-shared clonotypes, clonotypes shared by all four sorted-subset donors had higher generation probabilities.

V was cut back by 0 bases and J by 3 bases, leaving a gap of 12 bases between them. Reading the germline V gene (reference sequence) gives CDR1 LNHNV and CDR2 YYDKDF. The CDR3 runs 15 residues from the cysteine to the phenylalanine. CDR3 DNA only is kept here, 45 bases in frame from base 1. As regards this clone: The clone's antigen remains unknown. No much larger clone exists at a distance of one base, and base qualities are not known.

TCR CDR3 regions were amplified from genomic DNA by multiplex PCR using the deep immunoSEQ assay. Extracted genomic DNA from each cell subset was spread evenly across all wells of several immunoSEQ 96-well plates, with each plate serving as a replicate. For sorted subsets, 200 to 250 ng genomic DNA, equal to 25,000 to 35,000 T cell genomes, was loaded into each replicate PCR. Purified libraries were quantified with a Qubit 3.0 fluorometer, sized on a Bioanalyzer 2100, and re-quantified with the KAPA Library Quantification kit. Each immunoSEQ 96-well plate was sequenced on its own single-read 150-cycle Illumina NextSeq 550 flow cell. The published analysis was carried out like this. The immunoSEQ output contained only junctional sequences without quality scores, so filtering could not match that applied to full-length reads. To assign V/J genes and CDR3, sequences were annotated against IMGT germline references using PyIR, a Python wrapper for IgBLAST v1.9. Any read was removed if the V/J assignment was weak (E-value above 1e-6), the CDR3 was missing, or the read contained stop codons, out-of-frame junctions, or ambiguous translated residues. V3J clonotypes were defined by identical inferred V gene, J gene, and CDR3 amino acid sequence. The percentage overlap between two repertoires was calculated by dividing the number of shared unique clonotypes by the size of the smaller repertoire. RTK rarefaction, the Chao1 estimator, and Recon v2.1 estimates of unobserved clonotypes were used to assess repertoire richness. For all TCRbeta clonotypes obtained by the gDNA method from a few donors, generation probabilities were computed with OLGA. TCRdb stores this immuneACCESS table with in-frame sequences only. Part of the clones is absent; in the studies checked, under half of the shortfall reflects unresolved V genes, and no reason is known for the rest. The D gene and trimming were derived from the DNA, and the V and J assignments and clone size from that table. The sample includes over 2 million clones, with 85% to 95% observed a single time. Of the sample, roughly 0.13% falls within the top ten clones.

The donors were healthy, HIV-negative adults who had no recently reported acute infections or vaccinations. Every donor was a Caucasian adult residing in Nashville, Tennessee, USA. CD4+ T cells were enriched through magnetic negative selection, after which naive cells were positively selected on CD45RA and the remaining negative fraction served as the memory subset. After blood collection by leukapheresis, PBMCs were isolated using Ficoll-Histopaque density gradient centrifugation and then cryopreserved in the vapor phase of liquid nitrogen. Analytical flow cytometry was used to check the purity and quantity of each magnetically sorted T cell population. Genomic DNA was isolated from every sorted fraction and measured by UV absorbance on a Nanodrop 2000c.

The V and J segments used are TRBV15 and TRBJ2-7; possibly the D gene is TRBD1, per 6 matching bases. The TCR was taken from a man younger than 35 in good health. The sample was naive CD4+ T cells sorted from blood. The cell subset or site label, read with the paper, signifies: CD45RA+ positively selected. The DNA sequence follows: TGTGCCACCAGCAGAGATTTGGGGACATTCTACGAGCAGTACTTC. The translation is CATSRDLGTFYEQYF. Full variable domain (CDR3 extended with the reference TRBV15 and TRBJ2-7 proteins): DAMVIQNPRYQVTQFGKPVTLSCSQTLNHNVMYWYQQKSSQAPKLLFHYYDKDFNNEADTPDNFQSRRPNTSFCFLDIRSPGLGDTAMYLCATSRDLGTFYEQYFGPGTRLTVT.